Reported below is one TCR beta chain. Here immunoSEQ multiplex PCR was the method, and the copy in TCRdb shows in-frame clones only, minus some. The data hold about 330,000 clones, with roughly 89% observed a single time. The J segment lost 1 base and the V segment lost 4 bases, leaving 1 base of the junction unmatched. Looked up from germline, CDR1 is SSHAT and CDR2 is FNYEAQ (reference sequence). The CDR3 is 15 amino acids. The data are from a study of cytomegalovirus exposure and HLA in healthy donors. The wider study: The approximately 130 validation repertoires and the approximately 670 first-cohort repertoires shared a platform, a later analysis reported.

The validation cohort, a group of over a hundred subjects, included the donors and was separate from the roughly 620-subject first cohort. Sample: PBMCs. The source of this sequence is a woman aged 18-29 years in good health and CMV-seronegative. V gene TRBV7-7 combines with J gene TRBJ2-3; 11 positions match TRBD2. The CDR3 sequence is CASSSGLAGTDTQYF. Written as DNA, the CDR3 is TGTGCCAGCAGCTCGGGACTAGCGGGCACAGATACGCAGTATTTT.